This TCR beta chain was documented in a study of cytomegalovirus exposure and HLA in healthy donors (TCRdb year 2017). Concerning the study at large: An earlier analysis of several hundred of the donors reported approximately 280 Gb of sequence data and 90 million to 120 million unique TCR beta sequences obtained from around 180 million T cells. Roughly 300 gigabases of sequencing data and 75 million to 85 million unique TCR sequences made up an early release that covered about 640 HLA-typed donors. Of the 300 to 500 genotyped donors, less than 85% were placed in the genetic ancestry cluster associated with self-reported Caucasian donors. The study aimed to test whether signatures of past pathogen exposure could be identified by cataloging public T cell receptors. The study profiled the T cell repertoires of 666 subjects by immunosequencing and related them to cytomegalovirus serostatus. In addition to the first cohort of approximately 670 subjects, a separate validation cohort of approximately 130 different subjects was used. To predict cytomegalovirus infection status, the study brought together high-throughput TCR immunosequencing, statistical association of individual TCRs with disease status, and machine learning. A later analysis re-analyzed previously published TCR beta repertoires from 660 or so donors and added high-resolution HLA genotyping to study TCR occurrence patterns. Rather than using new phenotypic data, the later analysis identified candidate immune exposures from TCR beta sequences and from how often those sequences occurred across donors. An earlier analysis of 587 of the donors used high-throughput TCR beta sequencing to judge whether each TCR beta V gene segment behaved as functional or pseudogenic. Alongside the repertoire data, information on donor age, sex, ethnicity and CMV serostatus was compiled. A later genetic analysis took genome-wide SNP genotypes for about 65% of the 666 donors and used that subset as a discovery cohort. Every discovery cohort repertoire had been produced on one sequencing platform. Class I and class II HLA loci were covered by the typing at four-digit resolution. Typing coverage differed by locus: A, B, C, DRB1 and DQB1 were typed in about 629-640 donors, DQA1 in around 500, DPA1 in 600 to 610, and DPB1 in approximately 450. Because of strong linkage in the cohort, roughly five DR-DQ haplotypes were treated as single units for association and clustering. Across 300 to 400 genotyped donors of the cohort, an average of 235,054 unique TCR beta nucleotide sequences per donor were sequenced, and approximately 17% of those sequences were non-productive. Findings and caveats that apply to the study as a whole: A further reported finding was that TCR beta sequences accurately predicted the HLA-A and HLA-B alleles for most subjects in the first cohort. In vitro tests confirmed that a few of the cytomegalovirus-associated TCR beta chains recognize cytomegalovirus antigens. When HLA alleles, especially DR and DQ, strongly co-occurred, attributing TCR associations to individual alleles was difficult. The authors suggested that the approach could potentially be generalized to other disease states and immunological phenotypes. In an earlier analysis of approximately 590 of the donors, most TCR beta V segments appeared in productive rearrangements about 87% or about 30% of the time, broadly matching IMGT annotations. A cluster of highly shared sequence variants was judged likely to be a technical artifact of the sequencing pipeline. Because some donors lacked HLA typing at each locus, the association tests relied only on the typed subset. A later analysis reported that several top co-occurrence clusters appeared linked to parvovirus B19, influenza, CMV and Epstein-Barr virus. The cohort was sequenced for TCR beta chains only, and without alpha or paired-chain data the features that could be detected were limited. For the cohort, immune exposure information was limited to CMV serostatus. The study gave a list of more than 150 TCR beta chains associated with cytomegalovirus. At a false discovery rate of 0.05, a later analysis linked around 15,000 TCR beta sequences to specific HLA alleles. Compared with equally common non-associated chains, HLA-associated TCR beta chains in a later analysis were more clonally expanded and had lower generation probabilities. V-gene and J-gene trimming of TCR beta chains was associated with a missense DCLRE1C variant in a later genetic analysis, and the association was replicated in an independent cohort. Most CMV-associated TCR beta chains appeared to be HLA-restricted in a later analysis, and the HLA associations seemed to be driven largely by CMV exposure. According to a later genetic analysis, donors in an Asian-associated ancestry cluster had fewer N-insertions in productive TCRs than the approximately 650-donor mean. Most TCR sequences were observed very rarely across donors, whereas some public TCRs were present in many individuals. Linkage disequilibrium might explain the correlated functional status among segregating V segments, but an unknown experimental factor could not be excluded. Roughly uniform sequencing depth across donors was assumed in presence/absence analyses, although this assumption may not hold. In a later analysis, TCR association rates were found to vary across HLA loci, with the most associated TCRs seen for DRB1 alleles and the fewest for HLA-C alleles. The classifier was reported to diagnose cytomegalovirus status with high specificity and sensitivity in both the original cohort and the validation cohort. Over 15 rarely observed V segments, including chromosome 9 orphons, were excluded from the earlier analysis of approximately 500 of the donors because counts were too low.

In total, fewer than 750 healthy bone marrow donors made up the cohort. Cohort members were all nominally healthy when sampled, although unrecorded immune exposures were likely present. The donor tested CMV seropositive and was one of the 289 seropositive cohort members. A peripheral blood sample was collected from each donor, and TCR beta sequencing was performed on peripheral blood mononuclear cells. The Qiagen DNeasy Blood Extraction Kit was used to extract genomic DNA from the blood cell samples. Concerning this clone: Its antigen specificity is not known. It has no much larger one-base neighbor in the sample; base qualities were not kept.

Libraries came from the immunoSEQ multiplex PCR assay. For the multiplex PCR, a mixture combining 60 forward primers for TCR Vbeta segments and 13 reverse primers for TCR Jbeta segments was used. The CDR3 region of rearranged TCR beta genes was amplified from genomic DNA by a multiplex PCR assay. The amplified TCR beta libraries were sequenced on the Illumina HiSeq System as 87-base-pair reads. The published analysis was carried out like this. A later analysis counted about 80 million unique TCR beta chains across the 700 or so repertoires, and around 9.9 million of these chains were shared by at least two donors. A nearest-neighbor algorithm error-corrected the raw reads and collapsed the reads into unique sequences, merging closely related sequences to remove PCR and sequencing errors. Alignment of CDR3 sequences to IMGT reference sequences was used to assign V, D and J gene segments. For a sequence to be retained, a match of at least six nucleotides was required to both a V gene segment and a J gene segment. A rearrangement counted as productive if the CDR3 had no stop codons and remained in frame with V and J, and every other rearrangement counted as non-productive. CDR3 was defined by IMGT convention, running from the second conserved V-encoded cysteine to the conserved J-encoded phenylalanine. Sequences without an unambiguous match to a single V gene segment were excluded from the earlier analysis of about 600 of the donors. In an earlier analysis of several hundred of the donors, V segments were called functional above 56.7% productive rearrangements and were called segregating when the between-donor standard deviation exceeded 5%. A statistical classification framework was built to diagnose cytomegalovirus status from the catalog of TCR beta chain sequences. In a later analysis, V and J genes were assigned by comparing TCR nucleotide sequences against IMGT/GENE-DB human TR gene sequences. A later analysis assigned CDR3 sequences and most-parsimonious VDJ recombination scenarios with the TCRdist pipeline. A later analysis defined each TCR beta chain by its CDR3 amino acid sequence plus V-gene family, and excluded reads lacking a unique V-gene family. To address suspected cross-contamination and a sequencing artifact, a later analysis removed over 500 highly shared, low-generation-probability nucleotide sequences. In a later analysis, a clonal expansion index was calculated for each public chain from normalized within-repertoire ranks of inferred template counts. Generation probabilities in a later analysis came from a VDJ recombination model fitted to out-of-frame rearrangements, and those results were checked against IGoR. A later analysis scored TCR-TCR, TCR-HLA and TCR-CMV co-occurrence with hypergeometric tests, applying a repertoire-size bias correction to TCR pairs. A later analysis estimated false discovery rates by permuting HLA or CMV assignments 20 times. In a later analysis, co-occurring TCRs were grouped using DBSCAN, and TCRdist sequence similarity was added for clustering within HLA-allele-positive subsets. Co-occurrence clustering excluded repertoires with fewer than 30,000 or more than 120,000 public chains, plus five with anomalous nucleotide sharing. TCRdb mirrors the immuneACCESS table, restricted to in-frame sequences. Some clones are absent from its copies; in checked studies, under half trace to an unresolved V gene, and the reason for the others is unknown. That table supplies the V and J calls and clone size; D and trimming were determined from the DNA. A total of some 150,000 clones appear in this sample, about 80% of them only once. Of the sample, approximately 6% falls within the top ten clones.

The sequencing sample was made of PBMCs. The TCR was taken from a middle-aged man in good health and CMV-seropositive.

The nucleotide sequence is TGCAGCGCGGGACTAGATACGCAGTATTTT. The resulting protein is CSAGLDTQYF. The V and J genes are TRBV29-1 and TRBJ2-3, with a weak D call of TRBD2 (6 bases match). Its CDR3 holds 10 amino acids, cysteine through phenylalanine. The kept DNA is CDR3 alone, 30 bases in frame from the first base. Per the germline V gene, SQVTM is the CDR1 and ANQGSEA is the CDR2. The junction shows trimming of 7 bases on V and 5 bases on J, plus 7 bases between the germline ends.